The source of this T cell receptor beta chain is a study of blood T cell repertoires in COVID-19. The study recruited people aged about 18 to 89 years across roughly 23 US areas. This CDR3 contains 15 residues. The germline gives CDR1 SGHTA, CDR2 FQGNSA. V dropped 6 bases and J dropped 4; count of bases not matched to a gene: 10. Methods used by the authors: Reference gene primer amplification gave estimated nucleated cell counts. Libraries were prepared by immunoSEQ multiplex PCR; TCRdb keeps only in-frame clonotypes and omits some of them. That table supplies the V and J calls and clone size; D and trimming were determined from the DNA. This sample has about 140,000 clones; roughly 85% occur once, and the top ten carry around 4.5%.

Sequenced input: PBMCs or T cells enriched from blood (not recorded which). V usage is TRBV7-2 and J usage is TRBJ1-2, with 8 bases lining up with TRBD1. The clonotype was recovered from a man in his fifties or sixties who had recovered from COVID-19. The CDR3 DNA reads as TGTGCCAGCAGACGGGACAGGAGTGAGGCCTATGGCTACACCTTC. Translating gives CASRRDRSEAYGYTF.